The rows below give T cell receptor beta chains drawn from one sample of a study of monozygotic twins with inflammatory bowel disease. TCRdb derives one entry per CDR3 protein from the 5' RACE reads, leaving out DNA. The table counts more than 300,000 distinct CDR3 sequences; 2.6% lies in the top ten. Material: blood. The origin of the receptors is a human donor with ulcerative colitis or Crohn's disease, or a healthy co-twin of an affected twin (not recorded which). CDR3s include the opening cysteine and the closing phenylalanine or tryptophan.

j_call	v_call	cdr3_aa
TRBJ2-3	TRBV7-3	CASSLYGGGLTDTQYF
TRBJ1-2	TRBV7-2	CASSGTAFLNYGYTF
TRBJ1-1	TRBV7-9	CASSSKGQPNTEAFF
TRBJ1-2	TRBV11-2	CASSPEVNYGYTF
TRBJ2-7	TRBV12-3/TRBV12-4	CASSLQAGGPNEQYF
TRBJ2-7	TRBV6-1	CASSTLYIEQYF
TRBJ2-7	TRBV6-6	CASSYGQGGYEQYF
TRBJ2-1	TRBV5-1	CASMTSGALSNEQFF
TRBJ2-1	TRBV5-1	CASSLTSGLGNEQFF
TRBJ2-1	TRBV5-6	CASSHRQNYNEQFF
TRBJ2-7	TRBV20-1	CSSGETYEQYF
TRBJ2-1	TRBV18	CASSPVRGGENEQFF
TRBJ2-3	TRBV7-2	CASSSPADRGHTGQYF